This TCR beta chain was profiled in a study of T cell changes during pregnancy in multiple sclerosis. CDR3 size: 14 residues. Germline V gene sequence: CDR1 LNHDA, CDR2 SQIVND (reference sequence). The V and J ends lost 8 bases and 4 bases respectively, with 16 bases between them. The repertoire was sequenced with immunoSEQ multiplex PCR; TCRdb's copy has only in-frame clones and lacks some. The sample carries fewer than 90,000 clones, 93% recorded once. This sequence was found in a female donor in good health, enrolled as a control in a pregnancy study. The chain employs TRBV19 and TRBJ2-3; tentatively, D is TRBD2 (6 bases). The starting material was peripheral blood, obtained in the third trimester of pregnancy. CDR3 amino acids: CASLPPEGPDTQYF. The CDR3 nucleotides are TGTGCCAGTCTACCCCCGGAGGGCCCAGATACGCAGTATTTT.